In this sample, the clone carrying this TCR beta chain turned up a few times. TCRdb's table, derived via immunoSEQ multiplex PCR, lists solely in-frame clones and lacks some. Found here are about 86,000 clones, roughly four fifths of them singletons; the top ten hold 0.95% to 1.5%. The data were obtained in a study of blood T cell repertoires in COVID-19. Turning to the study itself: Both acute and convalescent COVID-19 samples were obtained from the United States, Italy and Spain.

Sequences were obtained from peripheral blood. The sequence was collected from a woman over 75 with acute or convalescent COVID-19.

The CDR3 coding sequence is TGTGCCAGCAGCCGGAAGGACAGCCAGAACACTGAAGCTTTCTTT. Translated: CASSRKDSQNTEAFF. This rearrangement joins TRBV5-8 to TRBJ1-1; possibly TRBD1 for D (6 bases). In germline, CDR1 is SGHTS, CDR2 YDEGEE. CDR3 length: 15 residues. Trimming removed 4 bases from V and 1 base from J, with 14 bases in between. Using reference TRBV5-8 and TRBJ1-1 for the parts outside the CDR3, the full variable domain is EAGVTQSPTHLIKTRGQQATLRCSPISGHTSVYWYQQALGLGLQFLLWYDEGEERNRGNFPPRFSGRQFPNYSSELNVNALELEDSALYLCASSRKDSQNTEAFFGQGTRLTVV.